Listed below are T cell receptor beta chains from one sample, sequenced in a study of T cell repertoires in cytomegalovirus infection. TCRdb processed the reads anew with MiXCR; each CDR3 protein has one entry. This table has 100,000 to 150,000 distinct CDR3 sequences, 30% to 40% appearing once. Their antigens remain unidentified. The sample here was CD8+ T cells from cultured PBMCs, taken from culture after CMV antigen stimulation. Every receptor here comes from a human donor in good health (CMV status not recorded). Some clones in this sample may be carry-over from other donors' samples. Each CDR3 is given with its conserved first and last residue. A D gene is named only where the DNA matches it firmly. Size tells how often a clone was seen (once, few, many) or the class of an expanded clone, and some rows leave it out.

>TRBJ1-3|TRBV6-2/TRBV6-3|few|.
TGTGCCAGCAGTTACGAGGGAGTCTCTGGAAACACCATATATTTT
CASSYEGVSGNTIYF
>TRBJ1-6|TRBV12-3/TRBV12-4|.|TRBD1
TGTGCCAGCAGGCAGGGGGCAGGTTCACCCCTCCACTTT
CASRQGAGSPLHF
>TRBJ1-1|TRBV6-2/TRBV6-3|once|.
TGTGCCAGCAGTTATGGATACACTGAAGCTTTCTTT
CASSYGYTEAFF
>TRBJ2-1|TRBV11-2|.|TRBD1
TGTGCCAGCAGCCCGAGGACAGGGTGGCATGAGCAGTTCTTC
CASSPRTGWHEQFF
>TRBJ1-4|TRBV5-1|few|.
TGCGCCAGCAGCGAGACAGGTCTTACCGAAGGAACTAATGAAAAACTGTTTTTT
CASSETGLTEGTNEKLFF
>TRBJ2-2|TRBV6-1|.|TRBD2
TGTGCCAGCAGTGTTAGCGGGGACTACACCGGGGAGCTGTTTTTT
CASSVSGDYTGELFF
>TRBJ1-4|TRBV12-3/TRBV12-4|few|TRBD1
TGTGCCAGCAGTATCTCCCGGGACAGGGGTTGGGATGAAAAACTGTTTTTT
CASSISRDRGWDEKLFF
>TRBJ1-1|TRBV24-1|.|.
TGTGCCACCCGAGGCGGTACGAACACTGAAGCTTTCTTT
CATRGGTNTEAFF
>TRBJ2-5|TRBV7-8|.|.
TGTGCCAGCAGCTTAGCGATGTCAGAGGAAACCCAGTACTTC
CASSLAMSEETQYF
>TRBJ1-1|TRBV5-6|few|.
TGTGCCAGCAGACCTCAAGCACTGAACACTGAAGCTTTCTTT
CASRPQALNTEAFF
>TRBJ1-2|TRBV27|few|.
TGTGCCAGCCGTCCGGGACCCCAAGCCTATGGCTACACCTTC
CASRPGPQAYGYTF
>TRBJ1-4|TRBV7-9|many|.
TGTGCCAGCAGCCGATTACTCCCGAATGAAAAACTGTTTTTT
CASSRLLPNEKLFF
>TRBJ1-1|TRBV14|.|.
TGTGCCAGCAGCCACAGGCCAAAGGTGGACACTGAAGCTTTCTTT
CASSHRPKVDTEAFF
>TRBJ2-4|TRBV12-3/TRBV12-4|few|.
TGTGCCAGCAGTTTTACAGGGTGGGAAAACATTCAGTACTTC
CASSFTGWENIQYF